The clone carrying this T cell receptor beta chain was seen just once. The antigen remains undetermined. The Oncomine TCR Beta short-read assay was applied to DNA of cultured CD4+ T cells. Genomic DNA extraction was carried out from cultured CD4+ T cells. Via MiXCR, TCRdb re-called the PCR reads, giving one row per CDR3 protein. The sample gives about 29,000 distinct CDR3 sequences, 55% to 80% of which show up once; about a sixth is in the top ten. Treatment denoted: roughly ten-day PBMC culture with coronavirus spike peptide pools or control peptides (ViraFEST assay). These data belong to a study of vaccination and CD4 T cells after COVID-19. Study summary: Convalescent donors totaled six males and four females, including two who were Hispanic.

The V end was cut by 4 bases, the J end by 7 bases, with 10 bases between. The germline V gene encodes CDR1 SNHLY and CDR2 FYNNEI. The CDR3 is made up of 12 amino acids. Study outcomes and limitations: Spike mono-reactive status applied to 304 of 307 vaccine-specific clones in convalescent patients.

This specimen consisted of CD4+ T cells from blood, cultured in vitro, obtained after SARS-CoV-2 vaccination. The chain employs TRBV2 and TRBJ1-2; maybe TRBD1 (5 bases). This TCR derives from a human donor who received a COVID-19 vaccine. CDR3 in amino acids: CASSAGVTGYTF. Written as DNA, the CDR3 is TGTGCCAGCAGTGCGGGGGTAACTGGCTACACCTTC.